This T cell receptor (beta chain) was profiled in a study of Graves' ophthalmopathy and Graves' hyperthyroidism (dated by TCRdb to 2017 to 2018). In terms of the full investigation: Peripheral blood was collected at initial diagnosis, before any treatment. TCR beta repertoire signatures were used to distinguish Graves' ophthalmopathy from Graves' hyperthyroidism and to predict progression to ophthalmopathy. In total, 135 blood samples were TCR-sequenced: 40 to 45 ophthalmopathy, under 85 hyperthyroidism and some 17 hyperthyroidism-to-ophthalmopathy patients. To explore V-J signatures that separate ophthalmopathy from hyperthyroidism, a discovery set of about a hundred patients was enrolled, consisting of approximately 44 with ophthalmopathy and approximately 60 with stable hyperthyroidism. An independent validation cohort was composed of fewer than 20 hyperthyroidism patients and 15 to 17 patients who later progressed from hyperthyroidism to ophthalmopathy. In over five hyperthyroidism patients, T-cell repertoires of thyroid tissue and blood were compared. Following sample collection, hyperthyroidism patients were given methimazole at a starting dose of 30 mg daily, and ophthalmopathy patients were given high-dose intravenous methylprednisolone. The roughly 94 discovery patients were randomly divided into training and test sets at a 7:3 ratio.

TCR beta CDR3 regions were amplified from RNA transcripts for repertoire sequencing. HTBI primers and the Qiagen OneStep RT-PCR kit were used in a first-round RT-PCR, which was followed by a second-round multiplex PCR, size selection and purification. Libraries were sequenced on an Illumina HiSeq2000 using paired-end 100 bp reads. Per the source publication's procedure: SOAPnuke was used for read processing, and reads with adapters, uncalled bases, a mean Phred below 15, or no exact constant-primer or identifier match were discarded. COPE v1.2.5 was used to merge the high-quality paired reads. Unique nucleotide sequences were defined as clonotypes and aligned to IMGT TRB V, D and J references using MiTCR v1.1. The analysis was limited to V-J combinations with a frequency above 0.0001, which together covered 99.2% of repertoires. For each V-J combination, a TCR clonal expansion and chaos score was defined as the ratio of F50 clonal expansion to chaos observed in the TCRdist matrix. Welch's t-statistics and random forest were used to reduce the features to around 13 V-J combinations, which were then used as input to a naive Bayes classifier. The Morisita-Horn index was used to measure how similar the thyroid and blood repertoires were. TCRdb reanalyzed the raw reads on its own, using fastp at Q25 for trimming and MiXCR for clone calling, and kept in-frame beta chains. When rows share a CDR3 protein, they turn into one entry using the most common DNA and genes. Clone size and V and J calls follow TCRdb, not the original study. This sample holds fewer than 650,000 distinct CDR3 sequences; 20% to 25% were observed only once. Approximately 7% of the sample is in the top ten clones.

There are many counts of this clonotype. The clone's antigen remains unknown. No quality values exist for individual bases; no much larger clone is one base distant. According to the germline V gene, CDR1 reads MNHEY and CDR2 reads SVGAGI. The CDR3 contains 16 residues, cysteine and phenylalanine counted. Only CDR3 DNA remains: 48 bases, in frame from the first base. Trimming accounts for 3 bases at V and 1 base at J, while the number of junction bases matched to no gene is 6. Hyperthyroidism was considered stable if no progression to ophthalmopathy occurred within 18 months of follow-up. Hyperthyroidism patients were newly diagnosed, were aged 18 to 65 years, and had a disease duration under 2 months. Anyone with other autoimmune diseases, uncontrolled infections, pregnancy or lactation was excluded from the study. Diagnosis was based on clinical symptoms, serum thyroxine, TRAb, thyroid ultrasound and orbital computed tomography. Using Ficoll-Paque density gradient centrifugation, PBMCs were isolated from about 9.4 ml of fresh peripheral blood. Total RNA was extracted using Trizol reagent, and RNA quality was checked on an Agilent 2100 Bioanalyzer.

Study-level results and caveats: In validation, the model predicted ophthalmopathy progression with about 71% sensitivity and approximately 78% specificity; approximately 12 predicted patients were CT-confirmed with GO in a median of around 6.5 months. No statistical method was used to set the sample size in advance, and the investigators knew which group each participant was assigned to. In cross-validation, the 13-signature model distinguished ophthalmopathy from stable hyperthyroidism with almost 90% sensitivity and around 81% specificity, and in the test set the corresponding values were roughly 80% and 75%. Most expanded thyroid clonotypes with a frequency above 0.001 also appeared in blood, which suggests that blood repertoires may reflect the immune response in the thyroid.

The chain is made from TRBV6-5 and TRBJ2-5, with 9 central nucleotides matching TRBD2. The TCR originated in a woman between 18 and 29 years old with stable Graves' hyperthyroidism. Some clones in this sample may be carry-over from other donors' samples. Donor details come from another sample of the same person, matched by shared clones. Sequencing used peripheral blood. The CDR3 amino acid sequence is: CASSYGATSGQETQYF. The nucleotide sequence is given as TGTGCCAGCAGTTATGGGGCGACTAGCGGCCAAGAGACCCAGTACTTC.